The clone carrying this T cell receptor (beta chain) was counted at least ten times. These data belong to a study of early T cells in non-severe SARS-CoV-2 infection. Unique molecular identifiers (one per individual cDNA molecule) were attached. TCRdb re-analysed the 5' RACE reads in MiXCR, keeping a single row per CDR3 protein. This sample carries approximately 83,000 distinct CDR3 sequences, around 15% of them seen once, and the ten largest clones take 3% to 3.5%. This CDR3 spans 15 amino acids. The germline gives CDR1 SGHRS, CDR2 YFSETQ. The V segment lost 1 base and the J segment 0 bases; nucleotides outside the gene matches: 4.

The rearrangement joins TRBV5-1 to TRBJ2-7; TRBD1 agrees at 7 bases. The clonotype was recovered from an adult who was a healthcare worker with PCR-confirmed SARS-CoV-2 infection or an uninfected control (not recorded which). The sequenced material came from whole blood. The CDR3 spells CASSLTGQPSYEQYF. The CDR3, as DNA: TGCGCCAGCAGCTTGACGGGACAGCCCTCCTACGAGCAGTACTTC. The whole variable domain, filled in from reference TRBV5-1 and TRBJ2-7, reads KAGVTQTPRYLIKTRGQQVTLSCSPISGHRSVSWYQQTPGQGLQFLFEYFSETQRNKGNFPGRFSGRQFSNSRSEMNVSTLELGDSALYLCASSLTGQPSYEQYFGPGTRLTVT.